This TCR beta chain was sequenced in a study of T cells in Graves' hyperthyroidism and ophthalmopathy. The study's findings and limits: A model using 13 V-J features told ophthalmopathy apart from stable hyperthyroidism. Model predictions of ophthalmopathy came a median approximately 6.2 months before onset.

The source material, RNA transcripts, was used to amplify TCR beta CDR3 regions. Researchers ran a first-round RT-PCR on the TCR CDR3 using the HTBI primer set. TCRdb called the multiplex PCR reads again in MiXCR, with one record for every CDR3 protein. The sample shows about 610,000 distinct CDR3 sequences, 35% to 55% of them seen only once. Lactation, pregnancy, other autoimmune disease or uncontrolled infection led to exclusion of patients. Used for diagnoses were clinical symptoms, serum thyroxine and TRAb, thyroid ultrasound and orbital computed tomography. In the case of this clonotype: No antigen is known for it.

The sequencing sample was made of peripheral blood or thyroid tissue (not recorded which). This receptor was identified in a woman under 30 with Graves' hyperthyroidism.

Here the CDR3 DNA reads TGTGCCAGCAGTGACCGGACAGTCAAAAGGGGCAATCAGCCCCAGCATTTT. Translation gives CASSDRTVKRGNQPQHF. The chain links TRBV28 to TRBJ1-5; D is perhaps TRBD1 (6 bases). The V end lost 5 bases, the J end lost 2 bases, and 19 bases lay between the germline ends. Germline lookup yields CDR1 MDHEN and CDR2 SYDVKM. The CDR3 extends over 17 amino acids.